This T cell receptor beta chain was identified in a study of tumor and adjacent non-tumor tissue in lung cancer. Study-wide context: Approximately 4.2 million productive TCRbeta reads were obtained per sample on average.

General study results and limits: Compared with tumor, normal lung showed significantly lower TCR diversity. In normal lung, the top 100 clones were significantly more dominant than in tumor.

The CDR3 is 16 residues long. V was pared by 5 bases and J by 5 bases, with 16 bases between. The germline V gene encodes CDR1 MDHEN and CDR2 SYDVKM. Three rounds of nested PCR, following a modified ARM-PCR protocol, produced the TCRbeta library. TCRdb re-derived calls from the multiplex PCR reads in MiXCR, one entry per CDR3 protein. The sample consists of 35,000 to 50,000 distinct CDR3 sequences, approximately 61% of them appearing once. No cell sorting was done before RNA was extracted from the tissue. This non-tumor lung sample came from over 3 cm beyond the tumor edge. Newly diagnosed lung cancer patients had thoracic surgery in China, August–late 2014, without prior chemotherapy. Concerning this clonotype itself: What it recognizes is unknown.

This chain uses TRBV28 with TRBJ1-6, with D unresolved. This sequence was found in a man in his forties or fifties with non-small cell lung cancer. The sequenced material came from distant non-tumor lung tissue. In DNA form, the CDR3 reads TGTGCCAGCAGTATTCCCCCAGGTTCCAATAATTCACCCCTCCACTTT. Its translation: CASSIPPGSNNSPLHF.